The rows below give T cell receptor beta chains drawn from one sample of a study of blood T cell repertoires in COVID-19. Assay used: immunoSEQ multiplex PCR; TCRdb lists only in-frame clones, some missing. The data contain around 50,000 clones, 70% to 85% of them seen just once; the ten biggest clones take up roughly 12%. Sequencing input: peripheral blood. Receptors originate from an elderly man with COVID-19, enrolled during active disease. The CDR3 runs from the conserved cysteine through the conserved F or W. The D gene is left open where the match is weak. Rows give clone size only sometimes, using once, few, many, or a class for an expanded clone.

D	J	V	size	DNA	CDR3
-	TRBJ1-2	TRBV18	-	TGTGCCAGCTCACCACGGATGGTACGGGAGGAGGATGGCTACACCTTC	CASSPRMVREEDGYTF
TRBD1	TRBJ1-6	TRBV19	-	TGTGCCAGTAGTCGCCAGGGGGTACGGACAAATAATTCACCCCTCCACTTT	CASSRQGVRTNNSPLHF
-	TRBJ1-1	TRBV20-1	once	TGCAGTGCTAGTAATAACCGGGCTGAAGCTTTCTTT	CSASNNRAEAFF
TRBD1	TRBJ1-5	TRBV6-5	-	TGTGCCAGCAAGGGGGCAGGGGAGAATCAGCCCCAGCATTTT	CASKGAGENQPQHF
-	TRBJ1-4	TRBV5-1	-	TGCGCCAGCAGCCTTTCCTGGGGGGCTAATGAAAAACTGTTTTTT	CASSLSWGANEKLFF
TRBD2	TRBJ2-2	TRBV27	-	TGTGCCAGCAAGCGAAGGACTAGCGGGGCCGGGGAGCTGTTTTTT	CASKRRTSGAGELFF
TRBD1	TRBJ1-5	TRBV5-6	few	TGTGCCAGCTCGGGACAGGCAACTCAGGCGCCCCAGCATTTT	CASSGQATQAPQHF
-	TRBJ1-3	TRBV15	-	TGTGCCAACCCCTTTGCAGGGCCGTTCTCTGGAAACACCATATATTTT	CANPFAGPFSGNTIYF
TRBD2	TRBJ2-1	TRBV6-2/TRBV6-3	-	TGTGCCAGCAGTCCGTCCCTACTAGCGGGGTTCGGCAATGAGCAGTTCTTC	CASSPSLLAGFGNEQFF
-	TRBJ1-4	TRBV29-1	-	TGCAGCGTCCGAGGCAGGGCAACTAATGAAAAACTGTTTTTT	CSVRGRATNEKLFF
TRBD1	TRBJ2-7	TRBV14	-	TGTGCCAGCAGCCATGCCGGGACAGAAGGCTACGAGCAGTACTTC	CASSHAGTEGYEQYF
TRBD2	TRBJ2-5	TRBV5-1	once	TGCGCCAGCAGCATTGGACTAGCGGGGGGTAGGGAGACCCAGTACTTC	CASSIGLAGGRETQYF
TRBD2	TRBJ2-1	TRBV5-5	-	TGTGCCAGCAGCTTTTTTTTAGCGGGAATGGGGGACAATGAGCAGTTCTTC	CASSFFLAGMGDNEQFF
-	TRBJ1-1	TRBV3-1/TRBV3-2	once	TGTGCCAGCAGCCGAGATCGGGGCACTGAAGCTTTCTTT	CASSRDRGTEAFF
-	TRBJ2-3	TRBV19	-	TGTGCCAGTAGTATAGCCCCACTAGTAGATACGCAGTATTTT	CASSIAPLVDTQYF
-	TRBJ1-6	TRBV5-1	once	TGCGCCAGCAGCTTGGCCGACTTTGGGAATTCACCCCTCCACTTT	CASSLADFGNSPLHF
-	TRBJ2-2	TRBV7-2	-	TGTGCCAGCAGCTCCATCCCGGGCGGGGAGCTGTTTTTT	CASSSIPGGELFF